These 4 T cell receptor beta chains originate from one sample sequenced in a study of CXCR3-negative and CXCR3-positive naive CD8 T cells (dated by TCRdb to about 2019). Instrument used: NextSeq 550. The Human TCR Profiling Kit (MiLaboratory) was used to prepare UMI-labeled 5' RACE TRB cDNA libraries. TCRdb reprocessed the public reads and reports one entry per CDR3 protein sequence, without DNA. Per the sample table, the count is 100,000 to 150,000 distinct CDR3 sequences. Of the sample, around 0.27% is held by the ten largest clones. Sequencing was carried out using naive CXCR3- CD8+ T cells from blood. The cell subset or site label corresponds to: CD45RO-CCR7+CD27+CD95- naive CD8+ T cells lacking CXCR3 (TNR3-). Receptor source: a human donor in good health. Some clones in this sample may be carry-over from other donors' samples.

This chain uses TRBV20-1 with TRBJ2-7; TCRdb proposes TRBD2, but this gene call is untestable without DNA. The CDR3 is 16 amino acids. Germline CDR1 and CDR2: DFQATT and SNEGSKA (reference sequence). CDR3 sequence: CSARDAGTSGLYEQYF.

The chain recombines TRBV28 with TRBJ2-7. Germline assignment: CDR1 MDHEN and CDR2 SYDVKM. This CDR3 comprises 12 residues. CDR3: CASSFRSYEQYF.

V gene TRBV20-1 combines with J gene TRBJ2-7; TCRdb's assignment of TRBD1 cannot be checked, as there is no DNA. Germline CDR1 reads DFQATT; CDR2 reads SNEGSKA (reference sequence). CDR3 length: 12 residues. CDR3 region: CSADDRGYEQYF.

The chain employs TRBV4-3 and TRBJ2-7. CDR1 and CDR2 from the germline V gene are LGHNA and YSLEER. This CDR3 is built from 13 residues. CDR3 protein: CASSQGIAYEQYF.